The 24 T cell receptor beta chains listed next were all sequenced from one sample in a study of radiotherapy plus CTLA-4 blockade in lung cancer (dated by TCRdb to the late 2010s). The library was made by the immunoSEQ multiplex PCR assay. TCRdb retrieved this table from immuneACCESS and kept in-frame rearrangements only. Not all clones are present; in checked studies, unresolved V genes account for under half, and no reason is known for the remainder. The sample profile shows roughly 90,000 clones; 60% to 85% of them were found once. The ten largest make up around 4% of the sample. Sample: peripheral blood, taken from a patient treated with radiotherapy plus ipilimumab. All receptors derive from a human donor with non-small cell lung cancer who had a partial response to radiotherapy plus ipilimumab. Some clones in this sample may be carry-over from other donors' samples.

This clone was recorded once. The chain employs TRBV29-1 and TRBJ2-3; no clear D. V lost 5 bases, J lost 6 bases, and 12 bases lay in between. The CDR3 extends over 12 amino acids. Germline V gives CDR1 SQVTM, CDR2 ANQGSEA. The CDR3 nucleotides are TGCAGCGTTAACTTGGGCGACGATACGCAGTATTTT. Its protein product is CSVNLGDDTQYF.

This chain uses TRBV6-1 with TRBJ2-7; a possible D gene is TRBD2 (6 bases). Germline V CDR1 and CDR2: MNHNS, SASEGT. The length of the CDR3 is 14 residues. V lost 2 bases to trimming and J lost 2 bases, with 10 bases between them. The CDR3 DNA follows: TGTGCCAGCAGTGAACCGGGAGAGACCTACGAGCAGTACTTC. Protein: CASSEPGETYEQYF.

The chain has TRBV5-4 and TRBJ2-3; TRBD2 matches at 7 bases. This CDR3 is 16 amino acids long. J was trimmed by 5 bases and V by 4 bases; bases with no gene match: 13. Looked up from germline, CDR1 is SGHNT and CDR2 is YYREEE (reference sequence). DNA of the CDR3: TGTGCCAGCAGCGTACGCCGACTAGCCGCCGTAGATACGCAGTATTTT. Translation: CASSVRRLAAVDTQYF.

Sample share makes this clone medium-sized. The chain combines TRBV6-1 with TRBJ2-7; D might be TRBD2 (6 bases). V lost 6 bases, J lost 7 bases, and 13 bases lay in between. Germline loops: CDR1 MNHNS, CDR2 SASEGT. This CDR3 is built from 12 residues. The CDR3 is CASSKEGWEQYF. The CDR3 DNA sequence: TGTGCCAGCAGCAAGGAGGGTTGGGAGCAGTACTTC.

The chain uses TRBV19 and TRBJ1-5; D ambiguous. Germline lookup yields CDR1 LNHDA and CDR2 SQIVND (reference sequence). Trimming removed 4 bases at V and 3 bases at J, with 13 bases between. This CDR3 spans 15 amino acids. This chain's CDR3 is CASSTRPGDNQPQHF. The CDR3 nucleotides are TGTGCCAGTAGTACCCGCCCCGGGGACAATCAGCCCCAGCATTTT.

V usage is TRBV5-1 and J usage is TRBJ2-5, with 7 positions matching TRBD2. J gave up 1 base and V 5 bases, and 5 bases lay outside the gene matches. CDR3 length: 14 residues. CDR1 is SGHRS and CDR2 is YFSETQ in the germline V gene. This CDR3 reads CASRSGLGQETQYF. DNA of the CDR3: TGCGCCAGCAGAAGTGGACTAGGCCAAGAGACCCAGTACTTC.

The chain's CDR3 is CASSRTGVNQPQHF. The DNA of the CDR3 is TGTGCCAGTAGTAGGACAGGGGTCAATCAGCCCCAGCATTTT. J is TRBJ1-5 and V is TRBV19; TRBD1 matches at 9 bases. CDR3 length: 14 residues. V lost 4 bases and J lost 3; bases outside the gene matches: 1. CDR1 and CDR2 (germline): LNHDA, SQIVND (reference sequence).

The CDR3 is CASSLVQVARFQYF. The CDR3, as DNA: TGTGCCAGCAGCTTGGTTCAGGTCGCCCGCTTCCAGTACTTC. The chain recombines TRBV5-6 with TRBJ2-5; D remains ambiguous. The CDR3 spans 14 residues. V was pared by 0 bases and J by 10 bases, with 16 bases between. Looked up from germline, CDR1 is SGHDT and CDR2 is YYEEEE.

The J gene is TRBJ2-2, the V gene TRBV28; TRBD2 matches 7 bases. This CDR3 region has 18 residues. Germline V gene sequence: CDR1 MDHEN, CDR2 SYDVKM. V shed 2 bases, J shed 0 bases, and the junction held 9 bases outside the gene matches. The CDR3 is CASSLALLAGANTGELFF. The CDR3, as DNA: TGTGCCAGCAGTTTAGCTCTCCTTGCGGGAGCGAACACCGGGGAGCTGTTTTTT.

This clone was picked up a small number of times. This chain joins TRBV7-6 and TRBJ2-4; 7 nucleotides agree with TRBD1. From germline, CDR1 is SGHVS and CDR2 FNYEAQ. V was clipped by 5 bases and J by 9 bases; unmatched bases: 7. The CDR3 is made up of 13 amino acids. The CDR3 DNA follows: TGTGCCAGCAGCCAGGGGACAGACAGCATTCAGTACTTC. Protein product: CASSQGTDSIQYF.

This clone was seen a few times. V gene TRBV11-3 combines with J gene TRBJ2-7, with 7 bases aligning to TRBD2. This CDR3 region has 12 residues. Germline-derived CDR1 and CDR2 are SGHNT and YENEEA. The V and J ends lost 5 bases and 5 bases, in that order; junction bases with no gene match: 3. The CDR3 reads CASSVSGDEQYF. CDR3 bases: TGTGCCAGCAGCGTAAGCGGGGACGAGCAGTACTTC.

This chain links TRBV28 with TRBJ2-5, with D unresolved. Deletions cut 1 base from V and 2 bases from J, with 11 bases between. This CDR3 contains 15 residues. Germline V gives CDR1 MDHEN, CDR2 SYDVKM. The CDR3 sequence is CASSLFQRLQETQYF. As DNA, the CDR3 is TGTGCCAGCAGTTTATTTCAGCGACTTCAAGAGACCCAGTACTTC.

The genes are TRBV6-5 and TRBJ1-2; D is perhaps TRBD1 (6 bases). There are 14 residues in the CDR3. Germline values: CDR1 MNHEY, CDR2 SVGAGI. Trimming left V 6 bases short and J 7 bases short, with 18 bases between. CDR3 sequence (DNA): TGTGCCAGCAGCATCCAAACAGGGCTGAGTGGCTACACCTTC. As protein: CASSIQTGLSGYTF.

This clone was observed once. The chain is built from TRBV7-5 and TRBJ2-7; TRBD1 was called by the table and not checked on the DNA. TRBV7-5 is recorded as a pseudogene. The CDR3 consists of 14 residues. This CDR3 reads CVRSLNGTPYEQYF. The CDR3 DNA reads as TGTGTCAGAAGCTTAAACGGGACACCCTACGAGCAGTACTTC.

The CDR3, as DNA: TGCGCCAGCAGCCCATCACTAGCCGCTAACCGCTACGAGCAGTACTTC. This codes for CASSPSLAANRYEQYF. The chain combines TRBV4-1 with TRBJ2-5; tentative D call: TRBD2 (6 bases). The J call is in doubt because the DNA end fits TRBJ2-7 better. CDR1 is MGHRA, CDR2 YSYEKL, per germline. The CDR3 totals 16 residues.

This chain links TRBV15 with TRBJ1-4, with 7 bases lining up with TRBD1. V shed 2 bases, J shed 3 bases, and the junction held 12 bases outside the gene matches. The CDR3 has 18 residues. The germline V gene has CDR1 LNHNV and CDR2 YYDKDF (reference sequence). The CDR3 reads CATSRPRQSGTANEKLFF. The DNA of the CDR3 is TGTGCCACCAGCAGACCACGACAATCTGGGACAGCTAATGAAAAACTGTTTTTT.

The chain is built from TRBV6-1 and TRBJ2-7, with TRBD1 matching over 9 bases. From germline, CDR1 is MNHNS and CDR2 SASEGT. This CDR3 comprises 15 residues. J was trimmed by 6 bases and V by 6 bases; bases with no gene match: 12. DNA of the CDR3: TGTGCCAGCAGAGCGACGGGACAGGGTAACAGCGAGCAGTACTTC. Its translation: CASRATGQGNSEQYF.

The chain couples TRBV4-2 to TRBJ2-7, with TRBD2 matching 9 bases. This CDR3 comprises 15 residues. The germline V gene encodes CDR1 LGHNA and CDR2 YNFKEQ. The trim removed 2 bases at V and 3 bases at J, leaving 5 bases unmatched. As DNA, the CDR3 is TGTGCCAGCAGCCAAATCCAGCGGGGGGACTACGAGCAGTACTTC. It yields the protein CASSQIQRGDYEQYF.

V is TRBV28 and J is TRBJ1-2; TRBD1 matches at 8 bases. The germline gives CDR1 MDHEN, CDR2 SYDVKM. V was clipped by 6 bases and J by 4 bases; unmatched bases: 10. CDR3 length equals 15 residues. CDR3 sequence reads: CASSDSLDRVYGYTF. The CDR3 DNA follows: TGTGCCAGCAGCGACTCCCTGGACAGGGTCTATGGCTACACCTTC.

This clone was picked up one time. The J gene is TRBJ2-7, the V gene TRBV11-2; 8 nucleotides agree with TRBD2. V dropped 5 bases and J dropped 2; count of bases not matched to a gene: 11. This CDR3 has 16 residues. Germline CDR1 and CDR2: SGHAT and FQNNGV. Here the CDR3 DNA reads TGTGCCAGCAGCAACCCGGTGAGCGGGGGAGCCTACGAGCAGTACTTC. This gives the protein CASSNPVSGGAYEQYF.

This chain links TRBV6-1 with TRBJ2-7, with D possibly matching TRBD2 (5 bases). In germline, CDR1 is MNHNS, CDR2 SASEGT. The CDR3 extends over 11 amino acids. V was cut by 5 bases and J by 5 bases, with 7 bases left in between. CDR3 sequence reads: CASSSGNEQYF. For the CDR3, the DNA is TGTGCCAGCAGTTCCGGGAACGAGCAGTACTTC.

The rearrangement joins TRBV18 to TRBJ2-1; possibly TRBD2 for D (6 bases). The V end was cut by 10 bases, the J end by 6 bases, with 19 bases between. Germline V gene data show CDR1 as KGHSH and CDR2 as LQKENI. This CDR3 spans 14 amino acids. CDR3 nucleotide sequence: TGTGCCACCAAGAACCGGGACTCTGGCAATGAGCAGTTCTTC. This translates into CATKNRDSGNEQFF.

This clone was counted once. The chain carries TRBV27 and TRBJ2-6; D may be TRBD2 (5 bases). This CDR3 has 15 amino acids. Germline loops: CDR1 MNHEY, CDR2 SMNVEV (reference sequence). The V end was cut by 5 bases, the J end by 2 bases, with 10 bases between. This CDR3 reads CASSPTGAGANVLTF. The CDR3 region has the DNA TGTGCCAGCAGTCCCACCGGGGCTGGGGCCAACGTCCTGACTTTC.

The chain's CDR3 is CASSYSQGGEKLFF. In nucleotides, the CDR3 is TGTGCCAGCAGTTACTCTCAGGGGGGCGAAAAACTGTTTTTT. The chain couples TRBV6-6 to TRBJ1-4; 7 positions agree with TRBD1. Unmatched junction bases numbered 3, after V lost 0 bases and J lost 8 bases. Per the germline V gene, CDR1 is MNHNY and CDR2 is SVGAGI (reference sequence). The CDR3 sequence is 14 residues long.